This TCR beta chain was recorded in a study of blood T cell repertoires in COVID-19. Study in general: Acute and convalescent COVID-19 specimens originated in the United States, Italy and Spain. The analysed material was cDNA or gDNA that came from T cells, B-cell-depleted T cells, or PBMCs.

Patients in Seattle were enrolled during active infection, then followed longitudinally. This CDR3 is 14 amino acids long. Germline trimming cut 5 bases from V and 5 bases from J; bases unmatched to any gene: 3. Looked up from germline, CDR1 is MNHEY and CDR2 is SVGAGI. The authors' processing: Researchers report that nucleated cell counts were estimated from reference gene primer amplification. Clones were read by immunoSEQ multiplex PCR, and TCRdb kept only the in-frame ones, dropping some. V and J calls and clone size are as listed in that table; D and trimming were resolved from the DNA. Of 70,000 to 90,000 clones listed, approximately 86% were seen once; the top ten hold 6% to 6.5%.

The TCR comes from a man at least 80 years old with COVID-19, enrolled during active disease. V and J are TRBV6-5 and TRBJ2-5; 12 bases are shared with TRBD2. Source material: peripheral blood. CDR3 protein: CASSLAGGQETQYF. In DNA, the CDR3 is TGTGCCAGCAGTCTAGCGGGGGGGCAGGAGACCCAGTACTTC.